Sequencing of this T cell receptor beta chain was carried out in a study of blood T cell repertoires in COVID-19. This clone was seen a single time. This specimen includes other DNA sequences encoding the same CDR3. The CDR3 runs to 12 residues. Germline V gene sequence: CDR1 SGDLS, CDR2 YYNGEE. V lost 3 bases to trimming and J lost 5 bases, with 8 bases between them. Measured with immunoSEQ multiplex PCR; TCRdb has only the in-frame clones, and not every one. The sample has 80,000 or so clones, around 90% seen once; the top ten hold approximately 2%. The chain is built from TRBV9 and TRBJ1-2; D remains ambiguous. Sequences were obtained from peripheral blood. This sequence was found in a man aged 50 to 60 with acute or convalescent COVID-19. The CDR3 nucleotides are TGTGCCAGCAGCGGCGCGGGGTATGGCTACACCTTC. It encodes CASSGAGYGYTF.